The 6 T cell receptor beta chains reported below all come from one sample, sequenced in a study of blood T cell repertoires in COVID-19. TCRdb's copy holds only in-frame clones and misses some; the assay was immunoSEQ multiplex PCR. The table records about 480,000 clones, roughly 88% of them present only once. Sample: PBMCs or T cells enriched from blood (not recorded which). The receptors here all came from a woman in her thirties or forties who had recovered from COVID-19.

The V call is TRBV5-1, the J call TRBJ1-4; 7 positions match TRBD1. The J segment lost 4 bases and the V segment lost 3 bases, leaving 6 bases of the junction unmatched. The CDR3 length is 15 residues. CDR1 and CDR2 (germline): SGHRS, YFSETQ. CDR3 DNA sequence: TGCGCCAGCAGCTCCGGGACAGTCAATAATGAAAAACTGTTTTTT. It yields the protein CASSSGTVNNEKLFF.

This clone occurred once. The V call is TRBV28, the J call TRBJ2-3, with 8 bases identical to TRBD2. The trim removed 5 bases at V and 5 bases at J, leaving 15 bases unmatched. CDR1 is MDHEN and CDR2 is SYDVKM in the germline V gene. This CDR3 is built from 17 residues. This chain's CDR3 is CASSPIIRGLGGDTQYF. The CDR3 DNA sequence: TGTGCCAGCAGTCCTATCATCAGGGGACTAGGAGGAGATACGCAGTATTTT.

This chain connects TRBV30 to TRBJ2-1; 11 nucleotides align to TRBD2. The V segment lost 4 bases and the J segment 8 bases; nucleotides outside the gene matches: 7. From germline, CDR1 is GTSNPN and CDR2 SVGIG (reference sequence). This CDR3 contains 14 residues. As DNA, the CDR3 is TGTGCCTGGAATAGGGCTAGCGGGAGGTATGAGCAGTTCTTC. This translates into CAWNRASGRYEQFF.

V usage is TRBV15 and J usage is TRBJ2-5; perhaps TRBD1 as D (6 bases). V lost 1 base to trimming and J lost 2 bases, with 11 bases between them. The CDR3 has 15 amino acids. Germline V gene lookup returns CDR1 LNHNV and CDR2 YYDKDF (reference sequence). This CDR3 is CATSRVLQGQETQYF. CDR3 DNA sequence: TGTGCCACCAGCAGAGTACTACAGGGACAAGAGACCCAGTACTTC.

V gene TRBV11-3 combines with J gene TRBJ2-7, with D uncertain. Trimming removed 1 base from V and 1 base from J, with 8 bases in between. The CDR3 is made up of 14 amino acids. Germline CDR1 is SGHNT and CDR2 is YENEEA. The CDR3 sequence: CASSLVSASYEQYF. CDR3 DNA: TGTGCCAGCAGCTTAGTGAGTGCTTCCTACGAGCAGTACTTC.

This chain connects TRBV5-1 to TRBJ2-7; maybe TRBD2 (5 bases). CDR1 and CDR2 (germline): SGHRS, YFSETQ. This CDR3 is built from 13 residues. V lost 6 bases to trimming and J lost 0 bases, with 10 bases between them. CDR3 sequence: CASKDLSSYEQYF. CDR3 DNA: TGCGCCAGCAAGGACTTGAGCTCCTACGAGCAGTACTTC.